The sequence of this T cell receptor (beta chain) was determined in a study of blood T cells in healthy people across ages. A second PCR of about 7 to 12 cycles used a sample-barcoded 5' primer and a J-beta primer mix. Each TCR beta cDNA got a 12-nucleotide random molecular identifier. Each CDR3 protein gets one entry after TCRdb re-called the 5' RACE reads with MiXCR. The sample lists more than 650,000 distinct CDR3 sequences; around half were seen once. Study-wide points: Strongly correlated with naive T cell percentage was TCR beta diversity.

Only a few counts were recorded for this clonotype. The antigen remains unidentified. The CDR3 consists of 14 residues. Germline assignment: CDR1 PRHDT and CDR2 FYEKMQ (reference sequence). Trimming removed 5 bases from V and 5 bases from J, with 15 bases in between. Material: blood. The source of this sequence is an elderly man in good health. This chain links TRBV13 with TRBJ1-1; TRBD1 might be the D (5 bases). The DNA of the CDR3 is TGTGCCAGCAGCCTGGGATCAGGGTGGACTGAAGCTTTCTTT. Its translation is CASSLGSGWTEAFF. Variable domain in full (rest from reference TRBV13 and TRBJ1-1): AAGVIQSPRHLIKEKRETATLKCYPIPRHDTVYWYQQGPGQDPQFLISFYEKMQSDKGSIPDRFSAQQFSDYHSELNMSSLELGDSALYFCASSLGSGWTEAFFGQGTRLTVV.